Listed here are 7 T cell receptor beta chains from one sample, sequenced in a study of OX40 agonist ivuxolimab in advanced cancers. Sequencing used immunoSEQ multiplex PCR; TCRdb keeps in-frame clones, though not all of them. This sample has approximately 59,000 clones; 84% occur once, and the top ten carry roughly 2%. The source material was CD4+ or CD8+ T cells sorted from blood, sampled in a trial of the OX40 agonist ivuxolimab. These receptors all stem from an adult with an advanced solid tumor such as melanoma, head and neck, liver or kidney cancer.

This chain joins TRBV19 and TRBJ2-3; 12 positions match TRBD2. The CDR3 loop spans 15 amino acids. V gave up 5 bases and J gave up 2 bases; unmatched junction bases: 2. Germline lookup yields CDR1 LNHDA and CDR2 SQIVND (reference sequence). CDR3 sequence reads: CASSPSGGDTDTQYF. In nucleotides, the CDR3 is TGTGCCAGTAGTCCTAGCGGGGGGGACACAGATACGCAGTATTTT.

The chain couples TRBV18 to TRBJ2-5; 15 bases agree with TRBD2. CDR3 size: 17 residues. Looked up from germline, CDR1 is KGHSH and CDR2 is LQKENI. V was pared by 4 bases and J by 0 bases, with 3 bases of the junction left unmatched. The CDR3 coding sequence is TGTGCCAGCTCACAGGGACTAGCGGGAGGTCACCAAGAGACCCAGTACTTC. Its protein is CASSQGLAGGHQETQYF.

This chain connects TRBV4-2 to TRBJ1-1; TRBD1 might be the D (5 bases). The CDR3 extends over 16 amino acids. Germline V gene lookup returns CDR1 LGHNA and CDR2 YNFKEQ. The V gene lost 0 bases and the J gene lost 5 bases, with 16 bases spanning the gap. This CDR3 is CASSQDSLAGRTEAFF. The CDR3 DNA reads as TGTGCCAGCAGCCAAGATTCCCTAGCAGGGCGGACTGAAGCTTTCTTT.

This chain uses TRBV4-1 with TRBJ1-2; D is unresolved. The CDR3 consists of 13 residues. Germline V gene lookup returns CDR1 MGHRA and CDR2 YSYEKL. V lost 1 base and J lost 7, with 10 bases in between. This CDR3 is CASSQVYAPGYTF. The CDR3 bases are TGCGCCAGCAGCCAAGTATATGCCCCTGGCTACACCTTC.

The chain combines TRBV10-1 with TRBJ2-1; 9 positions agree with TRBD2. The germline CDR1 and CDR2 sequences are WNHNN and SYGVQD (reference sequence). After removal of 3 bases from V and 5 bases from J, the junction contained 5 bases not matched to a gene. The CDR3 runs to 15 residues. This CDR3 is CASSDAGGPHNEQFF. Here the CDR3 DNA reads TGCGCCAGCAGTGATGCGGGAGGGCCCCACAATGAGCAGTTCTTC.

The chain carries TRBV6-5 and TRBJ2-5, with no clear D. The germline V and J ends were trimmed by 8 bases and 5 bases, with 18 bases remaining between them. Germline CDR1 is MNHEY and CDR2 is SVGAGI. This CDR3 has 14 amino acids. CDR3 DNA sequence: TGTGCCAGCCGCCCCCCGCGGCCGCGGGAGACCCAGTACTTC. It yields the protein CASRPPRPRETQYF.

This clone was seen once. V is TRBV28 and J is TRBJ2-5; 9 bases agree with TRBD1. The CDR3 totals 15 residues. The germline gives CDR1 MDHEN, CDR2 SYDVKM. The trim removed 3 bases at V and 5 bases at J, leaving 7 bases unmatched. In DNA form, the CDR3 reads TGTGCCAGCAGTTTTGGGGGACAGGGAGGCGAGACCCAGTACTTC. It is translated as CASSFGGQGGETQYF. Supplemented by reference TRBV28 and TRBJ2-5, the full variable domain reads DVKVTQSSRYLVKRTGEKVFLECVQDMDHENMFWYRQDPGLGLRLIYFSYDVKMKEKGDIPEGYSVSREKKERFSLILESASTNQTSMYLCASSFGGQGGETQYFGPGTRLLVL.